The 29 T cell receptor beta chains in this list originate from one sample, sequenced in a study of cytomegalovirus exposure and HLA in healthy donors. Researchers ran the PCR with 60 Vbeta and 13 Jbeta primers. Here immunoSEQ multiplex PCR was the method, and the copy in TCRdb shows in-frame clones only, minus some. The table for this sample gives approximately 200,000 clones. The source material was PBMCs. Every receptor here comes from a boy between 10 and 17 years old in good health and CMV-seronegative.

The chain joins TRBV29-1 to TRBJ1-2, with TRBD1 matching 9 bases. The V gene's germline CDR1 is SQVTM and CDR2 ANQGSEA. This CDR3 is 13 amino acids long. Trimming cost V 3 bases and J 2 bases; bases outside gene matches: 1. The CDR3 spells CSVEGQGNYGYTF. CDR3 sequence (DNA): TGCAGCGTTGAGGGACAGGGCAACTATGGCTACACCTTC.

The chain joins TRBV4-1 to TRBJ2-7; 8 nucleotides match TRBD1. The CDR3 spans 15 residues. Trimming removed 2 bases from V and 1 base from J; junction bases left unmatched: 4. Germline assignment: CDR1 MGHRA and CDR2 YSYEKL. In nucleotides, the CDR3 is TGCGCCAGCAGCCAAAAGGACAGGGTTTCCTACGAGCAGTACTTC. It specifies CASSQKDRVSYEQYF.

This chain links TRBV9 with TRBJ1-2; no clear D gene. CDR1 and CDR2 (germline): SGDLS, YYNGEE. V dropped 0 bases and J dropped 1 base, with 4 bases sitting between them. This CDR3 has 13 residues. CDR3 loop: CASSVDSNYGYTF. The CDR3 DNA sequence: TGTGCCAGCAGCGTAGACAGTAACTATGGCTACACCTTC.

V and J are TRBV25-1 and TRBJ2-5, with D possibly being TRBD1 (5 bases). Looked up from germline, CDR1 is MGHDK and CDR2 is SYGVNS. V dropped 4 bases and J dropped 5 bases, with 17 bases sitting between them. There are 15 residues in the CDR3. CDR3 nucleotides: TGTGCCAGCAGTGTTCAGGGCACTCCCGGGGAGACCCAGTACTTC. Its protein is CASSVQGTPGETQYF.

V and J are TRBV7-2 and TRBJ2-3, with 7 bases lining up with TRBD1. CDR3 length: 16 residues. V lost 1 base and J lost 3; bases outside the gene matches: 7. Germline loops: CDR1 SGHTA, CDR2 FQGNSA. Here the CDR3 DNA reads TGTGCCAGCAGCTTAGTGTCACAGGGGTCAACAGATACGCAGTATTTT. This translates into CASSLVSQGSTDTQYF.

The chain joins TRBV4-1 to TRBJ2-3; TRBD2 matches at 10 bases. Germline CDR1 is MGHRA and CDR2 is YSYEKL. Trimming cost V 1 base and J 6 bases; bases outside gene matches: 7. There are 16 residues in the CDR3. The CDR3 loop reads CASSQGLLAGLDTQYF. In DNA, the CDR3 is TGCGCCAGCAGCCAAGGCCTACTAGCGGGGTTGGATACGCAGTATTTT.

J is TRBJ1-5 and V is TRBV6-1; D is undetermined. The CDR3 extends over 11 amino acids. In germline, CDR1 is MNHNS, CDR2 SASEGT. V was trimmed by 2 bases and J by 11 bases, leaving 7 bases between them. In DNA form, the CDR3 reads TGTGCCAGCAGTGAATTGCAGTCCCAGCATTTT. It yields the protein CASSELQSQHF.

As concerns this clone: The sample holds other DNA sequences that translate to the same CDR3. CDR3 nucleotides: TGTGCCAGCAGCTTAGCAGTGAACACTGAAGCTTTCTTT. Protein product: CASSLAVNTEAFF. The chain is built from TRBV11-2 and TRBJ1-1, with D unclear. The ends were cut back, 1 base at V and 0 bases at J, with 3 bases in the middle. The CDR3 loop spans 13 amino acids. From germline, CDR1 is SGHAT and CDR2 FQNNGV. Full variable domain (remainder filled in from reference TRBV11-2 and TRBJ1-1): EAGVAQSPRYKIIEKRQSVAFWCNPISGHATLYWYQQILGQGPKLLIQFQNNGVVDDSQLPKDRFSAERLKGVDSTLKIQPAKLEDSAVYLCASSLAVNTEAFFGQGTRLTVV.

The rearrangement joins TRBV5-4 to TRBJ1-4; 7 bases map to TRBD1. This CDR3 has 15 amino acids. Germline V gene lookup returns CDR1 SGHNT and CDR2 YYREEE (reference sequence). V lost 0 bases to trimming and J lost 10 bases; unmatched junction nucleotides: 9. This chain's CDR3 is CASSLVSGGRGKLFF. CDR3 bases: TGTGCCAGCAGCTTGGTCTCAGGGGGACGGGGAAAACTGTTTTTT.

V and J are TRBV5-6 and TRBJ1-2; D remains unclear. The CDR3 runs to 11 residues. Germline values: CDR1 SGHDT, CDR2 YYEEEE. Trimming took off 2 bases at V and 8 bases at J, with 7 bases between the two ends. In nucleotides, the CDR3 is TGTGCCAGCAGCTTAAGACTGGGCTACACCTTC. Residues: CASSLRLGYTF. Using reference TRBV5-6 and TRBJ1-2 for the parts outside the CDR3, the full variable domain is DAGVTQSPTHLIKTRGQQVTLRCSPKSGHDTVSWYQQALGQGPQFIFQYYEEEERQRGNFPDRFSGHQFPNYSSELNVNALLLGDSALYLCASSLRLGYTFGSGTRLTVV.

The chain links TRBV6-1 to TRBJ2-7, with D tentatively TRBD1 (6 bases). This CDR3 has 14 residues. Germline lookup yields CDR1 MNHNS and CDR2 SASEGT. The V end lost 2 bases, the J end lost 3 bases, and 11 bases lay between the germline ends. The chain's CDR3 is CASSEQGQIYEQYF. CDR3 coding DNA: TGTGCCAGCAGTGAACAGGGACAAATCTACGAGCAGTACTTC.

The chain joins TRBV7-9 to TRBJ1-5, with D perhaps TRBD1 (5 bases). V was cut by 5 bases and J by 7 bases, with 9 bases left in between. Germline CDR1 reads SEHNR; CDR2 reads FQNEAQ (reference sequence). The CDR3 sequence is 12 residues long. CDR3 DNA: TGTGCCAGCAGCACTCAGGGACAGCCCCAGCATTTT. Translating it yields CASSTQGQPQHF.

V gene TRBV14 combines with J gene TRBJ1-2; possibly TRBD1 for D (6 bases). From germline, CDR1 is SGHDN and CDR2 FVKESK. The CDR3 contains 15 residues. V was clipped by 5 bases and J by 0 bases, with 13 bases between them. This CDR3 is CASSETGSTNYGYTF. The CDR3 nucleotides read TGTGCCAGCAGCGAAACAGGGTCTACTAACTATGGCTACACCTTC.

This chain uses TRBV5-1 with TRBJ1-6, with no clear D. The CDR3 has 14 amino acids. The ends were cut back, 0 bases at V and 8 bases at J, with 9 bases in the middle. CDR1 SGHRS and CDR2 YFSETQ come from the germline V gene. This CDR3 reads CASSLVQEDSPLHF. The CDR3 nucleotides read TGCGCCAGCAGCTTGGTTCAGGAGGATTCACCCCTCCACTTT. The variable domain in full, completed from reference TRBV5-1 and TRBJ1-6, reads KAGVTQTPRYLIKTRGQQVTLSCSPISGHRSVSWYQQTPGQGLQFLFEYFSETQRNKGNFPGRFSGRQFSNSRSEMNVSTLELGDSALYLCASSLVQEDSPLHFGNGTRLTVT.

The chain joins TRBV6-5 to TRBJ2-5; D ambiguous. The end of the DNA fits TRBJ2-7 better, so the J call may be wrong. CDR1 is MNHEY and CDR2 is SVGAGI in the germline V gene. This CDR3 is 13 amino acids long. The CDR3 reads CASSLDEDYEQYF. The CDR3 DNA follows: TGTGCCAGCAGTCTAGATGAGGACTACGAGCAGTACTTC.

CDR3 sequence reads: CASSSWTGGNEQFF. The CDR3, as DNA: TGTGCCAGTAGTTCCTGGACAGGGGGCAATGAGCAGTTCTTC. The chain uses TRBV19 and TRBJ2-1; 10 nucleotides agree with TRBD1. The CDR3 extends over 14 amino acids. After removal of 5 bases from V and 6 bases from J, the junction contained 4 bases not matched to a gene. Germline values: CDR1 LNHDA, CDR2 SQIVND (reference sequence).

CDR3: CASSYRGHDEAFF. The CDR3 nucleotides are TGTGCCAGTAGCTACAGGGGTCATGATGAAGCTTTCTTT. The rearrangement uses TRBV19 and TRBJ1-1; 7 positions agree with TRBD1. The V gene end was trimmed by 6 bases and the J gene end by 7 bases; junction bases not matched to a gene: 8. Germline V gives CDR1 LNHDA, CDR2 SQIVND (reference sequence). CDR3 length: 13 residues.

This CDR3 is CGGEGGYF. For the CDR3, the DNA is TGCGGTGGGGAGGGTGGGTATTTT. The V and J genes are TRBV29-1 and TRBJ2-3; 7 nucleotides agree with TRBD2. Germline assignment: CDR1 SQVTM and CDR2 ANQGSEA. The CDR3 extends over 8 amino acids.

V is TRBV11-3 and J is TRBJ2-3; perhaps TRBD2 as D (6 bases). The germline V gene has CDR1 SGHNT and CDR2 YENEEA. The CDR3 runs 18 residues. The V end lost 1 base, the J end lost 0 bases, and 17 bases lay between the germline ends. The CDR3 protein is CASSLGALALISTDTQYF. The DNA of the CDR3 is TGTGCCAGCAGCTTAGGAGCCCTAGCGCTAATTAGCACAGATACGCAGTATTTT.

The rearrangement joins TRBV4-2 to TRBJ2-7, with 9 bases lining up with TRBD2. The CDR3 totals 16 residues. Unmatched junction bases numbered 9, after V lost 0 bases and J lost 6 bases. Germline lookup yields CDR1 LGHNA and CDR2 YNFKEQ. For the CDR3, the DNA is TGTGCCAGCAGCCAAGATTTGGCGGGGGGGCTCCCCGAGCAGTACTTC. Translating gives CASSQDLAGGLPEQYF.

The gene calls are TRBV19 and TRBJ1-4, with unresolved D. The length of the CDR3 is 14 residues. Germline CDR1 LNHDA, CDR2 SQIVND (reference sequence). The ends were cut back, 7 bases at V and 5 bases at J, with 14 bases in the middle. CDR3 sequence: CASNTNGVNEKLFF. In DNA, the CDR3 is TGTGCCAGTAACACAAACGGGGTGAATGAAAAACTGTTTTTT.

CDR3: CASSQRGLRQETQYF. CDR3 DNA sequence: TGCGCCAGCAGCCAGAGGGGACTGAGGCAAGAGACCCAGTACTTC. The gene calls are TRBV4-1 and TRBJ2-5, with TRBD2 as a possible D gene (6 bases). Trimming cost V 3 bases and J 2 bases, with 13 bases left between them. The CDR3 is made up of 15 amino acids. CDR1 and CDR2 from the germline V gene are MGHRA and YSYEKL.

The chain links TRBV27 to TRBJ2-3, with a weak D call TRBD1 (6 bases). The germline CDR1 and CDR2 sequences are MNHEY and SMNVEV (reference sequence). The CDR3 totals 15 residues. Trimming took 0 bases from V and 4 from J, leaving 11 bases between them. The CDR3 DNA is TGTGCCAGCAGTTTATCGAGAGGACAGTCAGATACGCAGTATTTT. It is translated as CASSLSRGQSDTQYF.

The chain links TRBV18 to TRBJ1-2, with TRBD1 matching 7 bases. Per the germline V gene, CDR1 is KGHSH and CDR2 is LQKENI. The V gene end was trimmed by 2 bases and the J gene end by 5 bases; junction bases not matched to a gene: 8. There are 15 residues in the CDR3. The DNA for the CDR3 is TGTGCCAGCTCACCAACTATCGGGACAGAATATGGCTACACCTTC. Translated: CASSPTIGTEYGYTF.

This rearrangement joins TRBV30 to TRBJ2-5, with TRBD2 identical over 10 bases. Unmatched junction bases numbered 6, after V lost 3 bases and J lost 2 bases. CDR3 size: 15 residues. CDR1 and CDR2 from the germline V gene are GTSNPN and SVGIG (reference sequence). DNA for the CDR3: TGTGCCTGGAGCCTACTAGCGGGGCCGCAAGAGACCCAGTACTTC. It translates to CAWSLLAGPQETQYF.

The chain has TRBV2 and TRBJ1-6; TRBD1 is a possible D gene (6 bases). V shed 3 bases and J shed 7 bases, with 13 bases lying between them. The germline CDR1 and CDR2 sequences are SNHLY and FYNNEI. The CDR3 covers 15 residues. The CDR3 region has the DNA TGTGCCAGCAGTGACGCCAGGGGAACCAATTCACCCCTCCACTTT. As protein: CASSDARGTNSPLHF.

The rearrangement joins TRBV9 to TRBJ1-2, with no clear D. Per germline, CDR1 SGDLS and CDR2 YYNGEE. V was shortened by 3 bases and J by 4 bases, with 10 bases between the two germline ends. The CDR3 contains 13 residues. CDR3 DNA sequence: TGTGCCAGCAGCGAAGGTACAGCCTATGGCTACACCTTC. Translation: CASSEGTAYGYTF.

The rearrangement uses TRBV13 and TRBJ2-2; D not resolved. The CDR3 spans 13 residues. V was shortened by 5 bases and J by 4 bases, with 8 bases between the two germline ends. Per the germline V gene, CDR1 is PRHDT and CDR2 is FYEKMQ (reference sequence). CDR3 amino acids: CASSPQLTGELFF. The CDR3 region has the DNA TGTGCCAGCAGCCCACAGCTCACCGGGGAGCTGTTTTTT.

The V and J genes are TRBV4-1 and TRBJ2-7; 10 nucleotides match TRBD2. Germline V CDR1 and CDR2: MGHRA, YSYEKL. This CDR3 is 14 amino acids long. Trimming cost V 6 bases and J 4 bases; bases outside gene matches: 6. In nucleotides, the CDR3 is TGCGCCAGCAGACGTAGCGGGGGGACTTACGAGCAGTACTTC. Translation: CASRRSGGTYEQYF.